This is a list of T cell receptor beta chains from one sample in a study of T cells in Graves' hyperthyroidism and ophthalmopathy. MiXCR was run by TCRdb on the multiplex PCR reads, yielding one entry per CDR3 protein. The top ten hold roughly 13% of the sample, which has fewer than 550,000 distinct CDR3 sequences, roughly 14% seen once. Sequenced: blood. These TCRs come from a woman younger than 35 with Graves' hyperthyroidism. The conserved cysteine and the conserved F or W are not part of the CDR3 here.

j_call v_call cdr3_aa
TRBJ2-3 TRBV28 ASSLGSGVADTQY
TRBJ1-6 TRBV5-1 ASSFNPIGTGTSSPLH
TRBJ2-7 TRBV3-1 ASSQGYSNSHEQY
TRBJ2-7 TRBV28 ASSSRDSVTYEQH
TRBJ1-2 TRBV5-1 ASSLDSSRFEGYT
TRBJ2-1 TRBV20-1 SARTTSGGDLF
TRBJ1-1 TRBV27 ASSFRQSQWNTEAF
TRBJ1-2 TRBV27 ASTPRRTGNYGYT
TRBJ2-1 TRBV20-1 SAREQGLDYNEQF
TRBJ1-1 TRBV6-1 ASSMDRGSNTEAF
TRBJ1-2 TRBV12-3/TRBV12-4 ASSSGLAGYGYT
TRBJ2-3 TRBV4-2 ASSQFSGKADTQY
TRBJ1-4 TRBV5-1 ASSLSGVFDEKLF
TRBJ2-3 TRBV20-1 SARVPTDTQY
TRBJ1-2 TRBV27 ASSLSGQDYGYT
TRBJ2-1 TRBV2 ASSQGTYNEQF
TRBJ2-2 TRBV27 ASSSSWAGELF
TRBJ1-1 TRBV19 ATSNGGQKAF
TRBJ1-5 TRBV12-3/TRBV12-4 ASSPGQGISQPQH
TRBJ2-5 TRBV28 ASSIRGVPQETQY
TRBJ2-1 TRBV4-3 ASSQAPTGNEQF
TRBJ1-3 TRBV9 ASSSDSGNGNTIY